These 26 T cell receptor beta chains were all obtained from the same sample, sequenced in a study of blood T cell repertoires in COVID-19. Repertoires were generated with immunoSEQ multiplex PCR, while TCRdb's copy carries only in-frame clones and drops some. This sample has hundreds of thousands of clones, with nearly 90% found just once. Source material: peripheral blood. The receptors originated from a woman younger than 30 who had recovered from COVID-19.

The gene calls are TRBV4-1 and TRBJ2-7, with D perhaps matching TRBD2 (5 bases). The germline V and J ends were trimmed by 1 base and 3 bases, with 16 bases remaining between them. Germline lookup yields CDR1 MGHRA and CDR2 YSYEKL. CDR3 length: 16 residues. The CDR3, as DNA: TGCGCCAGCAGCCAAGGCCGGATTAGCGCTAGCTACGAGCAGTACTTC. This codes for CASSQGRISASYEQYF.

The chain has TRBV5-1 and TRBJ1-2; D possibly corresponds to TRBD1 (5 bases). The CDR3 covers 15 residues. Germline V gives CDR1 SGHRS, CDR2 YFSETQ. Trimming pared 0 bases from V and 6 bases from J, leaving 15 bases between. CDR3 nucleotides: TGCGCCAGCAGCTTGGGACCCACTGGGGCGGATGGCTACACCTTC. Amino acids: CASSLGPTGADGYTF.

The gene calls are TRBV2 and TRBJ2-1; a possible D gene is TRBD1 (6 bases). The CDR3 loop spans 14 amino acids. Germline V gives CDR1 SNHLY, CDR2 FYNNEI. Deletions cut 7 bases from V and 7 bases from J, with 17 bases between. CDR3 nucleotides: TGTGCCAGCAAGATTGGTCAGGGGACGAATGAGCAGTTCTTC. As protein: CASKIGQGTNEQFF.

The chain links TRBV6-5 to TRBJ2-1; possible D gene TRBD2, 6 bases. CDR1 and CDR2 from the germline V gene are MNHEY and SVGAGI. Trimming removed 2 bases from V and 3 bases from J, with 14 bases in between. The CDR3 consists of 16 residues. CDR3 sequence reads: CASSYDNSGGYNEQFF. The CDR3 DNA follows: TGTGCCAGCAGTTACGATAATAGCGGAGGCTACAATGAGCAGTTCTTC.

The CDR3 protein is CASSVGTPGREKLFF. In nucleotides, the CDR3 is TGTGCCAGCAGCGTCGGCACCCCGGGTAGGGAAAAACTGTTTTTT. This rearrangement joins TRBV5-4 to TRBJ1-4; no definite D call. Germline values: CDR1 SGHNT, CDR2 YYREEE (reference sequence). The germline V and J ends were trimmed by 4 bases and 8 bases, with 18 bases remaining between them. There are 15 residues in the CDR3.

This clone appeared a few times. CDR3 sequence reads: CASSYLATAHEQYF. CDR3 DNA: TGTGCCAGCAGTTACTTGGCGACTGCTCACGAGCAGTACTTC. The V call is TRBV6-2 or TRBV6-3, the J call TRBJ2-7, with D hard to call. Germline values: CDR1 MNHEY, CDR2 SVGEGT. V dropped 1 base and J dropped 5 bases, with 12 bases sitting between them. CDR3 length: 14 amino acids.

The chain carries TRBV4-3 and TRBJ1-1; D is ambiguous. CDR3 length equals 14 residues. The V gene's germline CDR1 is LGHNA and CDR2 YSLEER. V lost 4 bases to trimming and J lost 1 base, with 10 bases between them. The CDR3, as DNA: TGCGCCAGCAGCCGCCCGGGTACGAACACTGAAGCTTTCTTT. It codes for CASSRPGTNTEAFF.

The chain recombines TRBV11-3 with TRBJ2-7, with 9 bases matching TRBD2. The CDR3 has 15 residues. The germline CDR1 and CDR2 sequences are SGHNT and YENEEA. J lost 4 bases, V lost 1 base, and 5 bases had no gene match. CDR3: CASSLGAGGPYEQYF. In DNA form, the CDR3 reads TGTGCCAGCAGCTTAGGTGCGGGAGGGCCTTACGAGCAGTACTTC.

The J gene is TRBJ2-1, the V gene TRBV23-1; no clear D. Being an ORF, TRBV23-1 has a function that is uncertain. V dropped 0 bases and J dropped 4 bases, with 16 bases sitting between them. CDR3 length: 17 amino acids. CDR3 sequence: CASSQSIKPSEYNEQFF. The CDR3 coding sequence is TGCGCCAGCAGTCAATCCATCAAGCCCTCTGAGTACAATGAGCAGTTCTTC.

The chain uses TRBV5-1 and TRBJ1-2; no firm D call. The CDR3 is 14 amino acids. Between the trimmed V and J ends, which lost 6 bases and 5 bases, there was a span of 17 bases. The germline V gene encodes CDR1 SGHRS and CDR2 YFSETQ. CDR3 in DNA: TGCGCCAGCAACCGGGAGCCCCAAGCATATGGCTACACCTTC. It encodes CASNREPQAYGYTF.

CDR3 sequence (DNA): TGTGCCAGCAGCCACCACTACGAGCAGTACTTC. It encodes CASSHHYEQYF. V and J are TRBV14 and TRBJ2-7; unclear D gene. The CDR3 is 11 amino acids. Trimming left V 3 bases short and J 3 bases short, with 3 bases between. Germline values: CDR1 SGHDN, CDR2 FVKESK.

This sequence joins TRBV27 and TRBJ2-1, with 8 positions matching TRBD2. The V segment lost 7 bases and the J segment 10 bases; nucleotides outside the gene matches: 21. The CDR3 contains 17 residues. Germline V lookup: CDR1 MNHEY, CDR2 SMNVEV (reference sequence). CDR3 sequence: CASISRGGQHIIREQFF. The CDR3 DNA reads TGTGCCAGCATCTCACGGGGGGGACAACATATTATAAGAGAGCAGTTCTTC.

The CDR3 loop reads CASSPNGGWGTEAFF. As DNA, the CDR3 is TGTGCCAGCTCACCCAATGGGGGCTGGGGCACTGAAGCTTTCTTT. The V gene is TRBV18, the J gene TRBJ1-1; weak D call: TRBD1 (6 bases). The CDR3 is 15 residues long. Germline lookup yields CDR1 KGHSH and CDR2 LQKENI. V dropped 3 bases and J dropped 4 bases, with 15 bases sitting between them.

CDR3 coding DNA: TGCGCCAGCAGCCAACTGGGACTAGCGGGAGGTTACAATGAGCAGTTCTTC. This gives the protein CASSQLGLAGGYNEQFF. The chain carries TRBV4-1 and TRBJ2-1; 15 bases agree with TRBD2. In germline, CDR1 is MGHRA, CDR2 YSYEKL. The CDR3 runs to 17 residues. With V trimmed by 2 bases and J by 4 bases, 3 bases remained unmatched.

The chain employs TRBV27 and TRBJ2-1, with 8 bases identical to TRBD1. Germline assignment: CDR1 MNHEY and CDR2 SMNVEV (reference sequence). The CDR3 runs 15 residues. V was pared by 3 bases and J by 5 bases, with 6 bases of the junction left unmatched. CDR3 in amino acids: CASSFFGQGDNEQFF. The CDR3 DNA is TGTGCCAGCAGTTTCTTCGGACAGGGCGACAATGAGCAGTTCTTC.

This chain uses TRBV7-9 with TRBJ2-7, with D perhaps TRBD1 (6 bases). V shed 4 bases and J shed 2 bases, with 15 bases lying between them. Germline assignment: CDR1 SEHNR and CDR2 FQNEAQ (reference sequence). This CDR3 spans 15 amino acids. The CDR3 region has the DNA TGTGCCAGCAGCTCATCGAGACAGGTTCCCTACGAGCAGTACTTC. The encoded protein is CASSSSRQVPYEQYF.

J is TRBJ1-2 and V is TRBV19; TRBD1 might be the D (6 bases). The germline V gene encodes CDR1 LNHDA and CDR2 SQIVND (reference sequence). The V end was cut by 6 bases, the J end by 0 bases, with 8 bases between. The CDR3 spans 13 residues. CDR3 in amino acids: CASRWTANYGYTF. The DNA for the CDR3 is TGTGCCAGTAGATGGACAGCTAACTATGGCTACACCTTC.

The V gene is TRBV29-1, the J gene TRBJ2-7; D might be TRBD1 (5 bases). The CDR3 totals 11 residues. V was trimmed by 7 bases and J by 3 bases, leaving 10 bases between them. CDR1 is SQVTM, CDR2 ANQGSEA, per germline. As DNA, the CDR3 is TGCAGCGCCGTACAGGTCTACGAGCAGTACTTC. Protein sequence: CSAVQVYEQYF.

The gene calls are TRBV14 and TRBJ2-7; D perhaps matches TRBD1 (6 bases). The length of the CDR3 is 16 residues. Germline V CDR1 and CDR2: SGHDN, FVKESK. Deletions cut 1 base from V and 7 bases from J, with 20 bases between. CDR3 residues: CASSQGVIQGPREQYF. CDR3 bases: TGTGCCAGCAGCCAAGGAGTCATACAGGGTCCGCGGGAGCAGTACTTC.

This clone appeared once. The rearrangement joins TRBV7-9 to TRBJ2-1; 11 bases are shared with TRBD2. Germline V gene sequence: CDR1 SEHNR, CDR2 FQNEAQ (reference sequence). The CDR3 covers 16 residues. V dropped 4 bases and J dropped 5; count of bases not matched to a gene: 7. The CDR3 sequence is CASSSRTSGLNNEQFF. The CDR3 bases are TGTGCCAGCAGCTCACGGACTAGCGGGTTAAACAATGAGCAGTTCTTC.

The CDR3 protein is CAISVGGSGNTIYF. DNA of the CDR3: TGTGCCATCAGTGTAGGAGGGTCTGGAAACACCATATATTTT. The chain has TRBV10-3 and TRBJ1-3; D is uncertain. V dropped 4 bases and J dropped 1 base, with 8 bases sitting between them. CDR3 length: 14 residues. Looked up from germline, CDR1 is ENHRY and CDR2 is SYGVKD.

V usage is TRBV9 and J usage is TRBJ1-1; D is undetermined. Germline CDR1 SGDLS, CDR2 YYNGEE. Trimming left V 2 bases short and J 5 bases short, with 10 bases between. The CDR3 consists of 13 residues. CDR3 coding DNA: TGTGCCAGCAGCGTTAGTTTTATAACTGAAGCTTTCTTT. Residues: CASSVSFITEAFF.

V is TRBV4-1 and J is TRBJ2-7; possibly TRBD1 for D (5 bases). V was shortened by 0 bases and J by 3 bases, with 15 bases between the two germline ends. The CDR3 runs to 16 residues. Germline CDR1 MGHRA, CDR2 YSYEKL. The CDR3 DNA sequence: TGCGCCAGCAGCCAAGATCCCACAGGCTATCACTACGAGCAGTACTTC. Encoded protein: CASSQDPTGYHYEQYF.

This chain joins TRBV27 and TRBJ2-5; D is unclear. Germline V lookup: CDR1 MNHEY, CDR2 SMNVEV (reference sequence). The length of the CDR3 is 13 residues. V lost 3 bases, J lost 5 bases, and 10 bases lay in between. The CDR3 reads CASSFSRLETQYF. CDR3 coding DNA: TGTGCCAGCAGTTTCTCTCGTCTCGAGACCCAGTACTTC.

The chain uses TRBV18 and TRBJ1-3; maybe TRBD1 (5 bases). CDR1 and CDR2 from the germline V gene are KGHSH and LQKENI. CDR3 length: 15 residues. V was pared by 3 bases and J by 0 bases, with 9 bases between. Here the CDR3 reads CASSPTAFSGNTIYF. The CDR3 nucleotides read TGTGCCAGCTCACCGACAGCCTTCTCTGGAAACACCATATATTTT.

The V and J genes are TRBV6-2 or TRBV6-3 and TRBJ1-1; a possible D gene is TRBD1 (5 bases). The CDR3 consists of 16 residues. Per germline, CDR1 MNHEY and CDR2 SVGEGT. V was trimmed by 0 bases and J by 1 base, leaving 12 bases between them. CDR3 coding DNA: TGTGCCAGCAGTTACTCTCTCAGGGATGCGAACACTGAAGCTTTCTTT. Translated, it gives CASSYSLRDANTEAFF.